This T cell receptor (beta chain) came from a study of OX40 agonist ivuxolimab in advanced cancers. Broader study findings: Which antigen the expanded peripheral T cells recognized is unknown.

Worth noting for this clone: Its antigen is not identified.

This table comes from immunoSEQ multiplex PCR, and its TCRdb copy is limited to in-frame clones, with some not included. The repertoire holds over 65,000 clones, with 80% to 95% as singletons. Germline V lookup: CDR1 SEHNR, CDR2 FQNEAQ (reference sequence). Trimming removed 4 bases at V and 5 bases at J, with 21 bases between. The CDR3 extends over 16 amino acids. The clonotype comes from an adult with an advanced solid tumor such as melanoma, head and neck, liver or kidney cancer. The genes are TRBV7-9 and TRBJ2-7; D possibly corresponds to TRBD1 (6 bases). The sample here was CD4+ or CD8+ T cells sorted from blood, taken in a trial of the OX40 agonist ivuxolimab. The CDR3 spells CASSSWVGQGSNEQYF. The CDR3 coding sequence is TGTGCCAGCAGCTCCTGGGTCGGGCAGGGGAGCAACGAGCAGTACTTC.